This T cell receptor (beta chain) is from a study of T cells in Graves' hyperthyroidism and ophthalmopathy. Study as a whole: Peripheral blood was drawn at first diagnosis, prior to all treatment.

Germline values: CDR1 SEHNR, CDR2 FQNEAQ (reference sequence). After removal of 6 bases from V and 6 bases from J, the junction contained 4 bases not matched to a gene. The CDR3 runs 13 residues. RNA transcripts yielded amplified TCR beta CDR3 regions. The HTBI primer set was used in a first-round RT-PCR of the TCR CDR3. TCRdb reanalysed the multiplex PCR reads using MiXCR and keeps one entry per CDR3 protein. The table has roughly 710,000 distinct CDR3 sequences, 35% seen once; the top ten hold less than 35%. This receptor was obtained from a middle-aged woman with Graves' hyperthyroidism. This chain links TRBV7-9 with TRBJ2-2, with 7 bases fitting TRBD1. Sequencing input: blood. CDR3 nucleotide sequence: TGTGCCAGCAGACCGGGACAGTCCGGGGAGCTGTTTTTT. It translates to CASRPGQSGELFF. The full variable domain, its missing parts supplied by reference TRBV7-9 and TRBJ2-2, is DTGVSQNPRHKITKRGQNVTFRCDPISEHNRLYWYRQTLGQGPEFLTYFQNEAQLEKSRLLSDRFSAERPKGSFSTLEIQRTEQGDSAMYLCASRPGQSGELFFGEGSRLTVL.